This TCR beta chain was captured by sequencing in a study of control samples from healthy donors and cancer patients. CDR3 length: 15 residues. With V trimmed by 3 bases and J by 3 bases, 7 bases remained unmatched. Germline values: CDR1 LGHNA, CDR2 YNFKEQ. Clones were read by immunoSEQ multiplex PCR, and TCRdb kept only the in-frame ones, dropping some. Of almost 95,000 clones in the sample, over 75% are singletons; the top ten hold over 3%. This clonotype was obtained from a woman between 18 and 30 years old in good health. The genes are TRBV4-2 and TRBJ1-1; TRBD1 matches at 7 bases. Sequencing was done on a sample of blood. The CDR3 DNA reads TGTGCCAGCAGCCACAAGCGACAGGGAGACACTGAAGCTTTCTTT. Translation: CASSHKRQGDTEAFF.